This T cell receptor (beta chain) was identified in a study of T cells after yellow fever vaccination. Findings and limits, study-wide: Abundant clonotypes from the bulk population could get into FACS-sorted repertoires as contaminants.

Per germline, CDR1 SGHRS and CDR2 YFSETQ. The CDR3 loop spans 15 amino acids. This clonotype appeared a few times. Antigen specificity is unknown. Its ends do not fully match the called genes, so a read error is possible. They built TCR cDNA with 5'RACE template switching, a step that put in a universal primer site and UMIs. TCRdb passed the 5' RACE reads through MiXCR, listing each CDR3 protein once. The data show some 320,000 distinct CDR3 sequences, roughly 8.7% seen once. The sequence was collected from a man in his late teens or twenties who received the YFV17D yellow fever vaccine. Sample: PBMCs, taken on the day of the first yellow fever vaccination. The chain links TRBV5-1 to TRBJ1-3, with D hard to call. CDR3 sequence (DNA): TGTGCCAGCAGCTTAGGGCAGACCTCTGGAAACACCATATATTTT. This gives the protein CASSLGQTSGNTIYF.